This T cell receptor (beta chain) emerged from a study of beta chain features in type 1 diabetes. Study as a whole: What patients shared with healthy donors was a similar profile of age, gender and cell yields. Over 85,000,000 sorted cells were examined across all samples. Study findings and constraints: Possible PCR preference for shorter templates applied equally to patients and controls. The study found moderately but significantly shorter TCRB CDR3s in all four CD4+ subsets of Type 1 diabetes patients.

Purity of each sorted population was above 98%. Trimming removed 2 bases from V and 0 bases from J, with 9 bases in between. Germline CDR1 and CDR2: SGHTA and FQGTGA. The CDR3 consists of 15 residues. Remarks on this clone: Its antigen is unidentified.

What was sequenced were expressed TCRB transcripts, since all of the isolated RNA had been reverse transcribed. The protocol was immunoSEQ multiplex PCR, while the TCRdb copy is restricted to in-frame clones and leaves out a portion. The table lists over 150,000 clones, about 9% of them singletons. The sequencing sample was made of central memory CD4+ T cells from blood. The TCR sequence derives from a woman between 18 and 29 years old with type 1 diabetes. The V call is TRBV7-3, the J call TRBJ2-3; tentative D call: TRBD1 (5 bases). DNA for the CDR3: TGTGCCAGCAGCTTATTCAGGGCTAGCACAGATACGCAGTATTTT. It codes for CASSLFRASTDTQYF.